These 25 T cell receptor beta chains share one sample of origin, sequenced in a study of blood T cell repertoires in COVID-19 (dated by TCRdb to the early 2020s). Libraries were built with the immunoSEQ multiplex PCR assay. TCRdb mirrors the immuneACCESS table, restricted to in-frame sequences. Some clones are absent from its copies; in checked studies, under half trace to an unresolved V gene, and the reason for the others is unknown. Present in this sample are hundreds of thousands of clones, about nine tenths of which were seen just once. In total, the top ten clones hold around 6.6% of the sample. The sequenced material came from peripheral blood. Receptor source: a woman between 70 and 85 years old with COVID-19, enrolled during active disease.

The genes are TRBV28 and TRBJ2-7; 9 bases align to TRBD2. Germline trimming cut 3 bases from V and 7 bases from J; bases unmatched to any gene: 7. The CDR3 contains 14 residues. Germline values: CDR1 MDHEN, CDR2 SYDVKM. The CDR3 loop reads CASSFGRLAGEQYF. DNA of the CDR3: TGTGCCAGCAGTTTCGGGAGGCTAGCGGGAGAGCAGTACTTC.

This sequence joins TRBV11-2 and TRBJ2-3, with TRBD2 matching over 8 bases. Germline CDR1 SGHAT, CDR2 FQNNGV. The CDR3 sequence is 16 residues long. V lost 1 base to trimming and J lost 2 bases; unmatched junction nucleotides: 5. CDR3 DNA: TGTGCCAGCAGCTTAGTAAGCGGGGGTCTCACAGATACGCAGTATTTT. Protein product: CASSLVSGGLTDTQYF.

The CDR3 reads CASGLVPYRGVDYGYTF. The DNA for the CDR3 is TGTGCTAGTGGTTTGGTACCTTACAGGGGAGTCGACTATGGCTACACCTTC. J is TRBJ1-2 and V is TRBV12-5; 7 bases are a match to TRBD1. This CDR3 comprises 17 residues. From germline, CDR1 is LGHNT and CDR2 FRNRAP. Losses at the gene ends were 0 bases for V and 3 bases for J; bases not matched to a gene: 10.

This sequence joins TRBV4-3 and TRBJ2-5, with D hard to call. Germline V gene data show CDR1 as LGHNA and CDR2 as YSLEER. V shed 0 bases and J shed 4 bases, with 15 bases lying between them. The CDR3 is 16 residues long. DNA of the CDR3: TGCGCCAGCAGCCAAGAATCCTCTTTCCCGTTAGAGACCCAGTACTTC. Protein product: CASSQESSFPLETQYF.

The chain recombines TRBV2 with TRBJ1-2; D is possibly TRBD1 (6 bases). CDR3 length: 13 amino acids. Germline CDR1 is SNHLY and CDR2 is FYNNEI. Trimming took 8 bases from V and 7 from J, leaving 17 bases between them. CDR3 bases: TGTGCCAGCTCTCTATCGACAGGCAGTGGCTACACCTTC. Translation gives CASSLSTGSGYTF.

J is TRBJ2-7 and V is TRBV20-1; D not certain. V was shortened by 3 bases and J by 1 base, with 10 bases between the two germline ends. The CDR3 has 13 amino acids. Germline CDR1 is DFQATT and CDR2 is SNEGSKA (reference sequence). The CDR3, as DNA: TGCAGTGCTAGTGGGTACAGTTCCTACGAGCAGTACTTC. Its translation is CSASGYSSYEQYF.

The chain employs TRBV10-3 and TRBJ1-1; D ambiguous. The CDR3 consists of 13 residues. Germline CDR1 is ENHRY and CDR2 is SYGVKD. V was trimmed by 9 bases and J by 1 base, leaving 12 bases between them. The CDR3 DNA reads TGTGCCATTTCAAGACTGGGGAACACTGAAGCTTTCTTT. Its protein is CAISRLGNTEAFF.

This CDR3 is CASSERHDEKLFF. The CDR3 nucleotides are TGTGCCAGCAGTGAAAGACACGACGAAAAACTGTTTTTT. The chain carries TRBV2 and TRBJ1-4; D is undetermined. Looked up from germline, CDR1 is SNHLY and CDR2 is FYNNEI. V lost 2 bases, J lost 8 bases, and 9 bases lay in between. This CDR3 region has 13 residues.

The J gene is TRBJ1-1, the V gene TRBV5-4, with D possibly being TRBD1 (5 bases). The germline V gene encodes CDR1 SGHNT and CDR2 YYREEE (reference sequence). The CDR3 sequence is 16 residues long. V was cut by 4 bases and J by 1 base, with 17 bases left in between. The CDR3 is CASSPGGGFGNTEAFF. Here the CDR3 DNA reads TGTGCCAGCAGCCCTGGCGGGGGTTTCGGGAACACTGAAGCTTTCTTT.

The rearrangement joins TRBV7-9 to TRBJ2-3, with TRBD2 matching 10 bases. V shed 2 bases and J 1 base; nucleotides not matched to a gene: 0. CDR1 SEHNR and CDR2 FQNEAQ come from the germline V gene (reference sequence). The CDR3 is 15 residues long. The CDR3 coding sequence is TGTGCCAGCAGCTTAACTAGCGGGGGCACAGATACGCAGTATTTT. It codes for CASSLTSGGTDTQYF.

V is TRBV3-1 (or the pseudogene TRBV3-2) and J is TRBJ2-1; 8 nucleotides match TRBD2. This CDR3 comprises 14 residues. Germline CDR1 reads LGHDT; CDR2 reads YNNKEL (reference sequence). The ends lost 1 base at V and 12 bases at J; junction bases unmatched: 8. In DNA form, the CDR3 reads TGTGCCAGCAGCCAAGGGACTAGCTCCAAGGTGCAGTTCTTC. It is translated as CASSQGTSSKVQFF.

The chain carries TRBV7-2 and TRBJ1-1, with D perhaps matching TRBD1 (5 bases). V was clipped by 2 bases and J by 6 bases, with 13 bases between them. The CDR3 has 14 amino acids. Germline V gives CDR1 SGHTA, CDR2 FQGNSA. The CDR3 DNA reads TGTGCCAGCAGCTTATTCGGGGGTGGAGCTGAAGCTTTCTTT. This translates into CASSLFGGGAEAFF.

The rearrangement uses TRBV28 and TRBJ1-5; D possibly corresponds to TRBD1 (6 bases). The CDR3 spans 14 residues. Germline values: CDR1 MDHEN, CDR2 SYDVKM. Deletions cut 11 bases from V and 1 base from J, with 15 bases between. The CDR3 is CAGKTGGSNQPQHF. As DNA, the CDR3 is TGTGCCGGGAAGACAGGCGGGAGCAATCAGCCCCAGCATTTT.

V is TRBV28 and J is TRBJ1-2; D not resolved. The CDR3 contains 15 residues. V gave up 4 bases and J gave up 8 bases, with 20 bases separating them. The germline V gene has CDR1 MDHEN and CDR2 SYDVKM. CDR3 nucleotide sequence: TGTGCCAGCAGTTCTGGGCCCGAGGGTTTGAAGGGCTACACCTTC. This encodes CASSSGPEGLKGYTF.

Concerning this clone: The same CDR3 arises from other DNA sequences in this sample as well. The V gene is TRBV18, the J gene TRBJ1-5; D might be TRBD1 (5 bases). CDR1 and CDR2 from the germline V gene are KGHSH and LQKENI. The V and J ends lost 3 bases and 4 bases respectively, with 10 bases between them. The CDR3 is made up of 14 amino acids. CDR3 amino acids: CASSPGQGNQPQHF. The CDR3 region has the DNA TGTGCCAGCTCACCGGGGCAGGGAAATCAGCCCCAGCATTTT.

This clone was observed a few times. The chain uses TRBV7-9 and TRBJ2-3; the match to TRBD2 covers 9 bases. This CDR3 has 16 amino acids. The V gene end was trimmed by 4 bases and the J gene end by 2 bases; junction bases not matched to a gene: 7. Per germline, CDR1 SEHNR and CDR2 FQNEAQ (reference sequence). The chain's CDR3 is CASSSGLAGITDTQYF. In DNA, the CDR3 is TGTGCCAGCAGCTCTGGCCTAGCGGGGATCACAGATACGCAGTATTTT.

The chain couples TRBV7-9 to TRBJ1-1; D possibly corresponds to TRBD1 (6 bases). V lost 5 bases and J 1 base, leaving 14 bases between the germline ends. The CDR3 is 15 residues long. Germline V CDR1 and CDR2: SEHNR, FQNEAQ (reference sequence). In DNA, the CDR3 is TGTGCCAGCAGCGGCCCCTCGGGACAGAACACTGAAGCTTTCTTT. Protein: CASSGPSGQNTEAFF.

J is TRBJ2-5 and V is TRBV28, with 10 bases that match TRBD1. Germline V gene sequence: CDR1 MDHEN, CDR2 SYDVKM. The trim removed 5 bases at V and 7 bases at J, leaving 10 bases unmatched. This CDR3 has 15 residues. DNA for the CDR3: TGTGCCAGCAGTACCTGGACAGGGGGGGGAGTGACCCAGTACTTC. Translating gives CASSTWTGGGVTQYF.

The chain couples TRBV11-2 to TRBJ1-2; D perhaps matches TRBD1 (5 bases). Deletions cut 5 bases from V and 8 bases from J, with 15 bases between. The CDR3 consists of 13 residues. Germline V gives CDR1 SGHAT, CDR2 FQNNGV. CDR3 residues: CASSQASGGGYTF. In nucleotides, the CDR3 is TGTGCCAGCAGCCAGGCGAGCGGGGGGGGCTACACCTTC.

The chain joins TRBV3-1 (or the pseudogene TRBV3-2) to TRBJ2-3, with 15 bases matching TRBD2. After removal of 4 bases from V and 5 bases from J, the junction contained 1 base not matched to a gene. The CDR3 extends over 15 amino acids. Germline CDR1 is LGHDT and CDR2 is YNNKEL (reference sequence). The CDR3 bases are TGTGCCAGCAGCCGGACTAGCGGGGGGGTAGATACGCAGTATTTT. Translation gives CASSRTSGGVDTQYF.

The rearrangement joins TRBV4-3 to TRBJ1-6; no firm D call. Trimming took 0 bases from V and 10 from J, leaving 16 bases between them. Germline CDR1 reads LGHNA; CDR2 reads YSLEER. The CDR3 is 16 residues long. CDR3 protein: CASSQDFQMAGSPLHF. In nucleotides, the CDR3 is TGCGCCAGCAGCCAAGATTTTCAGATGGCAGGATCACCCCTCCACTTT.

CDR3 protein: CASSNRQTGSNTEAFF. Written as DNA, the CDR3 is TGTGCCAGCAGCAACCGGCAGACAGGGTCGAACACTGAAGCTTTCTTT. This sequence joins TRBV6-2 or TRBV6-3 and TRBJ1-1, with 7 bases that match TRBD1. The CDR3 consists of 16 residues. V lost 6 bases to trimming and J lost 1 base; unmatched junction nucleotides: 11. Germline CDR1 reads MNHEY; CDR2 reads SVGEGT.

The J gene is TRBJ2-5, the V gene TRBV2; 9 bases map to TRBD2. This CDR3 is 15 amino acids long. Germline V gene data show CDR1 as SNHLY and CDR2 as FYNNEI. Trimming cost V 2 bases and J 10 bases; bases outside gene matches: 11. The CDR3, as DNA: TGTGCCAGCAGTGAATCGGGGCTAGCGGGGTTGGGCCAGTACTTC. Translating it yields CASSESGLAGLGQYF.

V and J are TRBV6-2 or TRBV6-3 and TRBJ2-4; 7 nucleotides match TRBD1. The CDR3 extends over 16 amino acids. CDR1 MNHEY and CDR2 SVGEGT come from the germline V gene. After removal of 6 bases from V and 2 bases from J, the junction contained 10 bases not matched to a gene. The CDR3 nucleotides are TGTGCCAGCAGCGAAATGGGCAGGGGGTCCAAAAACATTCAGTACTTC. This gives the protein CASSEMGRGSKNIQYF.

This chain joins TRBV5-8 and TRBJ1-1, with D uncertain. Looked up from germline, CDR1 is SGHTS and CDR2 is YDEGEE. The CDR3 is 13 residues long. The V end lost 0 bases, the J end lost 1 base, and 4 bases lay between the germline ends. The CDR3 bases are TGTGCCAGCAGCTTGGGAGGGAACACTGAAGCTTTCTTT. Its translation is CASSLGGNTEAFF.